These 26 T cell receptor beta chains originate from one sample sequenced in a study of T cells in Graves' hyperthyroidism and ophthalmopathy (dated by TCRdb to between 2019 and 2020). Receptors were amplified or captured by multiplex PCR. The sequencer listed for this sample is Illumina HiSeq 2000. The TCR beta CDR3 regions were amplified from the RNA transcripts. For the first round of RT-PCR on the TCR CDR3, the HTBI primer set was used together with the Qiagen OneStep RT-PCR kit. TCRdb trimmed public reads at Q25 via fastp, called clones via MiXCR and kept in-frame beta chains. CDR3 protein duplicates are merged, each entry listing the most common genes and DNA. The sample includes hundreds of thousands of distinct CDR3 sequences, with less than 45% observed a single time. Less than 9% of the sample belongs to the ten largest clones. The sample taken for sequencing was peripheral blood or thyroid tissue (not recorded which). The receptors here all came from an adult man with Graves' disease, either hyperthyroidism or ophthalmopathy (not recorded which).

In this sample, this clonotype turned up a few times. The chain has TRBV7-8 and TRBJ2-7, with D hard to call. Germline CDR1 SGHVS, CDR2 FQNEAQ. V was trimmed by 11 bases and J by 1 base, leaving 18 bases between them. The CDR3 is 14 amino acids. The CDR3 here is CAWSPGLDSYEQYF. The CDR3 DNA is TGTGCCTGGAGTCCCGGCCTCGATTCCTACGAGCAGTACTTC.

The genes are TRBV20-1 and TRBJ1-3, with D possibly TRBD1 on 6 matching bases. The CDR3 is made up of 13 amino acids. Germline V gene sequence: CDR1 DFQATT, CDR2 SNEGSKA (reference sequence). The V gene lost 6 bases and the J gene lost 0 bases, with 9 bases spanning the gap. CDR3 protein: CSAGGNSGNTIYF. The CDR3 coding sequence is TGCAGTGCAGGGGGAAACTCTGGAAACACCATATATTTT.

In regard to this clonotype: In this CDR3 the conserved last residue, phenylalanine or tryptophan, is missing, so a read error is likely. The limits of the CDR3 on the DNA are not certain, so only TCRdb's listed CDR3 is given. The V call is TRBV2, the J call TRBJ2-6; the D call of TRBD1 is as the table states it, not checked on the DNA. Germline V gene data show CDR1 as SNHLY and CDR2 as FYNNEI. Ends included, the CDR3 has 11 residues. The CDR3 loop is CASSDFSGLRS.

On this clonotype itself: A read error may be the cause here, since a much bigger clone is one base away. The chain carries TRBV7-8 and TRBJ2-5, with TRBD1 matching 8 bases. The germline CDR1 and CDR2 sequences are SGHVS and FQNEAQ. V was pared by 5 bases and J by 4 bases, with 12 bases of the junction left unmatched. The CDR3 has 16 amino acids. The CDR3: CASSAQQGGGIETQYF. In nucleotides, the CDR3 is TGTGCCAGCAGCGCACAACAGGGGGGAGGTATAGAGACCCAGTACTTC.

V and J are TRBV9 and TRBJ1-2, with 9 positions matching TRBD1. In germline, CDR1 is SGDLS, CDR2 YYNGEE. The V and J ends lost 3 bases and 8 bases, in that order; junction bases with no gene match: 8. The CDR3 covers 14 residues. CDR3 DNA: TGTGCCAGCAGCGCGCTTGGGACAGGGAACGGCTACACCTTC. Residues: CASSALGTGNGYTF.

This clonotype has just a few counts. This sequence joins TRBV3-1 and TRBJ2-7; no reliable D call. CDR3 size: 13 residues. V was pared by 1 base and J by 6 bases, with 10 bases between. CDR1 LGHDT and CDR2 YNNKEL come from the germline V gene (reference sequence). For the CDR3, the DNA is TGTGCCAGCAGCCAAGGGGGATTAGGCGAGCAGTACTTC. Translating it yields CASSQGGLGEQYF.

This chain connects TRBV25-1 to TRBJ1-6; D is possibly TRBD1 (5 bases). The CDR3 spans 18 residues. Trimming took 5 bases from V and 9 from J, leaving 26 bases between them. Germline CDR1 is MGHDK and CDR2 is SYGVNS. CDR3 sequence (DNA): TGTGCCAGCAGTCCAAGCAAATCGGGACCGTCGGCCGGTTCACCCCTCCACTTT. Its protein is CASSPSKSGPSAGSPLHF.

Details on this clonotype: It may be a read error: a sequence one base away is much more abundant. The V and J genes are TRBV24-1 and TRBJ1-2; 10 nucleotides align to TRBD1. CDR1 and CDR2 from the germline V gene are KGHDR and SFDVKD. The CDR3 covers 16 residues. The ends lost 4 bases at V and 3 bases at J; junction bases unmatched: 7. In DNA form, the CDR3 reads TGTGCCACCAGTGACCAGGGACAGGGGACCGACTATGGCTACACCTTC. It yields the protein CATSDQGQGTDYGYTF.

Notes on this clonotype: Germline and junction disagree at one end, which may indicate a read error. The DNA for the CDR3 is TGTGCCAGCACCTCAACTTTGACAGGGGGTTATGGCTACACCTTC. Translating it yields CASTSTLTGGYGYTF. J is TRBJ1-2 and V is TRBV10-2; 9 bases are shared with TRBD1. The germline V gene has CDR1 WSHSY and CDR2 SAAADI. This CDR3 region has 15 residues.

This clonotype came up a few times. The J gene is TRBJ2-7, the V gene TRBV7-2, with D tentatively TRBD2 (5 bases). This CDR3 is built from 16 residues. V was clipped by 5 bases and J by 2 bases, with 19 bases between them. CDR1 and CDR2 (germline): SGHTA, FQGNSA. This CDR3 reads CASSPYGGGKTYEQYF. CDR3 nucleotide sequence: TGTGCCAGCAGCCCCTATGGAGGCGGCAAAACCTACGAGCAGTACTTC.

This clonotype was found many times. The V gene is TRBV7-9, the J gene TRBJ2-7, with TRBD1 matching 7 bases. This CDR3 spans 13 amino acids. Germline values: CDR1 SEHNR, CDR2 FQNEAQ (reference sequence). V dropped 3 bases and J dropped 3; count of bases not matched to a gene: 2. In DNA, the CDR3 is TGTGCCAGCAGCTTCCGGGACAGCTACGAGCAGTACTTC. Translating it yields CASSFRDSYEQYF. Using reference TRBV7-9 and TRBJ2-7 for the parts outside the CDR3, the full variable domain is DTGVSQNPRHKITKRGQNVTFRCDPISEHNRLYWYRQTLGQGPEFLTYFQNEAQLEKSRLLSDRFSAERPKGSFSTLEIQRTEQGDSAMYLCASSFRDSYEQYFGPGTRLTVT.

This clonotype was counted a single time. The rearrangement links TRBV29-1 to TRBJ1-1; TRBD1 is a possible D gene (6 bases). Germline CDR1 is SQVTM and CDR2 is ANQGSEA. V was cut by 8 bases and J by 4 bases, with 14 bases left in between. The CDR3 totals 12 residues. CDR3 loop: CSFRGLGTEAFF. The CDR3 nucleotides are TGCAGCTTTCGGGGGCTCGGCACTGAAGCTTTCTTT. The entire variable domain, with the rest obtained from reference TRBV29-1 and TRBJ1-1, is as follows: SAVISQKPSRDICQRGTSLTIQCQVDSQVTMMFWYRQQPGQSLTLIATANQGSEATYESGFVIDKFPISRPNLTFSTLTVSNMSPEDSSIYLCSFRGLGTEAFFGQGTRLTVV.

The V and J genes are TRBV2 and TRBJ1-2; D perhaps matches TRBD1 (5 bases). V lost 4 bases to trimming and J lost 7 bases, with 16 bases between them. Germline V gives CDR1 SNHLY, CDR2 FYNNEI. CDR3 length equals 14 residues. CDR3: CASSGRVGPPGYTF. The CDR3 DNA reads TGTGCCAGCAGTGGTAGGGTGGGGCCCCCTGGCTACACCTTC.

The V gene is TRBV19, the J gene TRBJ1-1, with D hard to call. The V end was cut by 10 bases, the J end by 0 bases, with 9 bases between. Germline assignment: CDR1 LNHDA and CDR2 SQIVND (reference sequence). This CDR3 region has 12 residues. CDR3 in DNA: TGTGCCACCCGGGCGGTGAACACTGAAGCTTTCTTT. Translation gives CATRAVNTEAFF.

The chain joins TRBV7-2 to TRBJ1-2; unclear D gene. V lost 5 bases and J lost 7, with 17 bases in between. Germline assignment: CDR1 SGHTA and CDR2 FQGNSA. The CDR3 is 14 residues long. CDR3 sequence reads: CASSRGRRRSGYTF. The CDR3 region has the DNA TGTGCCAGCAGCCGCGGACGGCGTCGGAGTGGCTACACCTTC.

This clonotype was picked up many times. J is TRBJ2-7 and V is TRBV10-3; 8 bases fit TRBD1. This CDR3 comprises 15 residues. The J segment lost 2 bases and the V segment lost 3 bases, leaving 6 bases of the junction unmatched. Germline V CDR1 and CDR2: ENHRY, SYGVKD. This CDR3 is CAISESDRATYEQYF. CDR3 bases: TGTGCCATCAGTGAATCGGACAGGGCAACCTACGAGCAGTACTTC.

This clonotype was seen a few times. The chain combines TRBV12-3 or TRBV12-4 with TRBJ2-7, with TRBD2 matching over 10 bases. J was trimmed by 0 bases and V by 5 bases; bases with no gene match: 4. The CDR3 covers 15 residues. This chain's CDR3 is CASSQAGGPSYEQYF. In DNA form, the CDR3 reads TGTGCCAGCAGTCAAGCGGGAGGGCCCTCCTACGAGCAGTACTTC.

J is TRBJ2-2 and V is TRBV19, with D tentatively TRBD1 (6 bases). Trimming cost V 1 base and J 4 bases, with 7 bases left between them. The CDR3 runs to 14 residues. Germline values: CDR1 LNHDA, CDR2 SQIVND (reference sequence). The CDR3 spells CASSIVQGTGELFF. CDR3 in DNA: TGTGCCAGTAGTATAGTACAGGGCACCGGGGAGCTGTTTTTT.

This clonotype has just one count. The chain recombines TRBV29-1 with TRBJ2-6, with D perhaps TRBD1 or TRBD2 (6 bases each). The germline V and J ends were trimmed by 7 bases and 2 bases, with 18 bases remaining between them. The CDR3 loop spans 16 amino acids. The germline gives CDR1 SQVTM, CDR2 ANQGSEA. CDR3 bases: TGCAGCGCCGGGGAGGCAGGGGTAACTGGGGCCAACGTCCTGACTTTC. Its protein is CSAGEAGVTGANVLTF.

This clonotype was counted only a few times. This rearrangement joins TRBV7-8 to TRBJ1-1; D gene uncertain. V was clipped by 8 bases and J by 3 bases, with 7 bases between them. From germline, CDR1 is SGHVS and CDR2 FQNEAQ. The CDR3 is 11 residues long. The CDR3 region is CASGVDTEAFF. In nucleotides, the CDR3 is TGTGCCAGCGGGGTAGACACTGAAGCTTTCTTT.

This sequence joins TRBV10-3 and TRBJ2-7, with TRBD2 matching 11 bases. Unmatched junction bases numbered 3, after V lost 9 bases and J lost 2 bases. Germline-derived CDR1 and CDR2 are ENHRY and SYGVKD. This CDR3 spans 13 amino acids. The CDR3 DNA reads TGTGCCATGACTAGCGGGGCCGCCTACGAGCAGTACTTC. Protein product: CAMTSGAAYEQYF.

The genes are TRBV2 and TRBJ1-5; D call uncertain. Trimming took off 7 bases at V and 3 bases at J, with 16 bases between the two ends. This CDR3 is 15 amino acids long. The germline CDR1 and CDR2 sequences are SNHLY and FYNNEI. Here the CDR3 reads CASIAQTGNNQPQHF. CDR3 DNA sequence: TGTGCCAGCATTGCCCAGACTGGCAACAATCAGCCCCAGCATTTT.

This clonotype appeared many times. This rearrangement joins TRBV6-1 to TRBJ1-5; unclear D gene. Per the germline V gene, CDR1 is MNHNS and CDR2 is SASEGT. V was clipped by 4 bases and J by 3 bases, with 10 bases between them. The length of the CDR3 is 14 residues. The CDR3 DNA sequence: TGTGCCAGCAGTGGGCAGCATCCCAATCAGCCCCAGCATTTT. Its protein product is CASSGQHPNQPQHF.

The chain carries TRBV4-2 and TRBJ1-1, with TRBD1 identical over 8 bases. Germline V gene sequence: CDR1 LGHNA, CDR2 YNFKEQ. The CDR3 is 16 amino acids. V lost 5 bases, J lost 2 bases, and 10 bases stayed unmatched. The DNA of the CDR3 is TGTGCCAGCAGCTCCCTCTTACAGGGGGACAACACTGAAGCTTTCTTT. It translates to CASSSLLQGDNTEAFF.

This clonotype has ten or more counts. The V call is TRBV29-1, the J call TRBJ1-2, with TRBD1 identical over 11 bases. The CDR3 has 12 amino acids. Trimming at V came to 7 bases and at J to 7 bases, leaving 5 bases not matched to a gene. Germline CDR1 is SQVTM and CDR2 is ANQGSEA. CDR3 DNA sequence: TGCAGCGGGGACAGGGGGGGAAGTGGCTACACCTTC. Residues: CSGDRGGSGYTF.

V usage is TRBV2 and J usage is TRBJ2-7, with D possibly being TRBD1 (5 bases). V was clipped by 5 bases and J by 0 bases, with 14 bases between them. Looked up from germline, CDR1 is SNHLY and CDR2 is FYNNEI. This CDR3 has 15 amino acids. Here the CDR3 reads CASSFFTGSSYEQYF. In DNA, the CDR3 is TGTGCCAGCAGTTTCTTTACAGGCAGCTCCTACGAGCAGTACTTC.